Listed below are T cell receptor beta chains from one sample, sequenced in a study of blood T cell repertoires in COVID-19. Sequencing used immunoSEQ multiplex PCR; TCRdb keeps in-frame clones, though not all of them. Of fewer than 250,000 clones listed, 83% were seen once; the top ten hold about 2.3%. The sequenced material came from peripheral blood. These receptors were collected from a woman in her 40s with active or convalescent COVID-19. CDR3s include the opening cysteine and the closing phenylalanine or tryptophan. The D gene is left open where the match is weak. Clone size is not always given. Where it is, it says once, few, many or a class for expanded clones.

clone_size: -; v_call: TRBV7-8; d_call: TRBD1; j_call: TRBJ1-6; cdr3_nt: TGTGCCAGCAGCTGGGGGACAGATAATTCACCCCTCCACTTT; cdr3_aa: CASSWGTDNSPLHF
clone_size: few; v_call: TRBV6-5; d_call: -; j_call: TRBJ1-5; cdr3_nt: TGTGCCAGCAGTTACTCGAGCCGAAATCAGCCCCAGCATTTT; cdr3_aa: CASSYSSRNQPQHF
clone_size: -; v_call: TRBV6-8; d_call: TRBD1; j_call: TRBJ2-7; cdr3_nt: TGTGCCAGCAGAGACCGGGACAGGGAGAGCTCCTACGAGCAGTACTTC; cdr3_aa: CASRDRDRESSYEQYF
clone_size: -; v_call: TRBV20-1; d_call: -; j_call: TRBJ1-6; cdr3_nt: TGCAGTGCTAGTGAGCAGGGAGGTTACCTCCTCCACTTT; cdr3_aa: CSASEQGGYLLHF
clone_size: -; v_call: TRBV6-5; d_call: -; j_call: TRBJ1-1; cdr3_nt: TGTGCCAGCAGTTGGGGGAGGCAGAAGAACACTGAAGCTTTCTTT; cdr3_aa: CASSWGRQKNTEAFF
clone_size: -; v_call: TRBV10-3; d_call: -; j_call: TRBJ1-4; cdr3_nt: TGTGCCATCAGTGACGCAGAAGTTAATGAAAAACTGTTTTTT; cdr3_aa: CAISDAEVNEKLFF
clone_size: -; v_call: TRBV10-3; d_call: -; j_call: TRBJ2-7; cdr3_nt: TGTGCCATCAGTGAGTCCCTTGGTGACAAATACTCCTACGAGCAGTACTTC; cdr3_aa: CAISESLGDKYSYEQYF
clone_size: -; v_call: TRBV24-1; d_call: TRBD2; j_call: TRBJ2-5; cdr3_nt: TGTGCCACCAGTGGGATAGCGGGAGGGTACCAAGAGACCCAGTACTTC; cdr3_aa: CATSGIAGGYQETQYF
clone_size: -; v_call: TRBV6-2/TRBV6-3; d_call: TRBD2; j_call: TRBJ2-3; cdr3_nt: TGTGCCAGCAGTGGCACTAGCGGGAGTAGATATACGCAGTATTTT; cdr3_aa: CASSGTSGSRYTQYF
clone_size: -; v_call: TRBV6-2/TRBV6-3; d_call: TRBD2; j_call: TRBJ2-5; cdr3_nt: TGTGCCAGCAGTGGACCTAGCGGGGGCTGGGAGACCCAGTACTTC; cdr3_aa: CASSGPSGGWETQYF
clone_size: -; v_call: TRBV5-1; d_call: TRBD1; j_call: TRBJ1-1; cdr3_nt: TGCGCCAGCAGCTTCCGACAGGGCACTGAAGCTTTCTTT; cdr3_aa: CASSFRQGTEAFF
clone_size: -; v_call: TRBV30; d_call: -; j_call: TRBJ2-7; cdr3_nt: TGTGCCTGGAGTGATTCCGGACACCTATACGAGCAGTACTTC; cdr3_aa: CAWSDSGHLYEQYF
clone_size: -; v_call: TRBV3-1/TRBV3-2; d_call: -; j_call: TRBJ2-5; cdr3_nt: TGTGCCAGCAGCCTCGGGTCGGGGGAAGAGACCCAGTACTTC; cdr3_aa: CASSLGSGEETQYF
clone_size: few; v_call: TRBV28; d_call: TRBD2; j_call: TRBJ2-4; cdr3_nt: TGTGCCAGCAGTCTGGGACTAGCGGGGGGGCCCAAAAACATTCAGTACTTC; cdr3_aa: CASSLGLAGGPKNIQYF
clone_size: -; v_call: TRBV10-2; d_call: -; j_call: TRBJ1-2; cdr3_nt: TGCGCCAGCAGGGAAATGTTAGCCTCTATGAGCTATGGCTACACCTTC; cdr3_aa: CASREMLASMSYGYTF
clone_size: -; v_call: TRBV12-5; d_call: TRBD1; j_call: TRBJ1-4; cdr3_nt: TGTGCTAGTGGTTTGGCCGGACAGGGAGGCGGAAAACTGTTTTTT; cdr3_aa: CASGLAGQGGGKLFF
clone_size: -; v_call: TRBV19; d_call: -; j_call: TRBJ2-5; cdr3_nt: TGTGCCAGTAGTTGGGGTTGGGAGCGAAAGACCCAGTACTTC; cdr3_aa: CASSWGWERKTQYF
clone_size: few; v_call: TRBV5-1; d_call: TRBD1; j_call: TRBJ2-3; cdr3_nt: TGCGCCAGCAGCTCGGACAGGGGGAAAGATACGCAGTATTTT; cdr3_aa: CASSSDRGKDTQYF
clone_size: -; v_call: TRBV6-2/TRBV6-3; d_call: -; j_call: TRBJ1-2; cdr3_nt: TGTGCCAGCAGTTCCCAGGGAGGCGGCTACACCTTC; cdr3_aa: CASSSQGGGYTF
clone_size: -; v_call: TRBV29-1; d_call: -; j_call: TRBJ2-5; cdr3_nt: TGCAGCGTTGCGGAGATCCGCCAAGAGACCCAGTACTTC; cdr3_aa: CSVAEIRQETQYF
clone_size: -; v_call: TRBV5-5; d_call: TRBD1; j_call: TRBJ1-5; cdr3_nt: TGTGCCAGCAGCGGGGTGGGGACAGCCCACTTAATCAATCAGCCCCAGCATTTT; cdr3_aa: CASSGVGTAHLINQPQHF
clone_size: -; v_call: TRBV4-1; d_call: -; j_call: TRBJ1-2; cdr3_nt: TGCGCCAGCAGCCAAGAAGAATGGAGGGATGGCTACACCTTC; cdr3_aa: CASSQEEWRDGYTF
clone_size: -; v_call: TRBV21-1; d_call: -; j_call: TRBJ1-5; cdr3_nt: TGTGCCAGCAGCAACATCTCGACGGGGGATCAGCCCCAGCATTTT; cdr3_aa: CASSNISTGDQPQHF
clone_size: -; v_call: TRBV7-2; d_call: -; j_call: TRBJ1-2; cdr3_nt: TGTGCCAGCAGCTTAGCACGGACAGACTATGGCTACACCTTC; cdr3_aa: CASSLARTDYGYTF
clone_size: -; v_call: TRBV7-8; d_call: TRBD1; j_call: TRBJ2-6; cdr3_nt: TGTGCCAGCAGCTTCGGACAGGGTCACTCTGGGGCCAACGTCCTGACTTTC; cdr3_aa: CASSFGQGHSGANVLTF
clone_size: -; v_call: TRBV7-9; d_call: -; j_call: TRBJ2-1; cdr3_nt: TGTGCCAGCAGCTTCGGAGGCCCCAATGGGCAGTTCTTC; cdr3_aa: CASSFGGPNGQFF
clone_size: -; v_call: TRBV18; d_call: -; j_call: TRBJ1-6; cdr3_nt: TGTGCCAGCTCACCGGTACAGGGTTTGGATTCACCCCTCCACTTT; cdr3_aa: CASSPVQGLDSPLHF
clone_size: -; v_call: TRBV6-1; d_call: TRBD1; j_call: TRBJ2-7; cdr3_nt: TGTGCCAGCAGTGAATCTCGGACAGGGCAGTACTTC; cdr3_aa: CASSESRTGQYF